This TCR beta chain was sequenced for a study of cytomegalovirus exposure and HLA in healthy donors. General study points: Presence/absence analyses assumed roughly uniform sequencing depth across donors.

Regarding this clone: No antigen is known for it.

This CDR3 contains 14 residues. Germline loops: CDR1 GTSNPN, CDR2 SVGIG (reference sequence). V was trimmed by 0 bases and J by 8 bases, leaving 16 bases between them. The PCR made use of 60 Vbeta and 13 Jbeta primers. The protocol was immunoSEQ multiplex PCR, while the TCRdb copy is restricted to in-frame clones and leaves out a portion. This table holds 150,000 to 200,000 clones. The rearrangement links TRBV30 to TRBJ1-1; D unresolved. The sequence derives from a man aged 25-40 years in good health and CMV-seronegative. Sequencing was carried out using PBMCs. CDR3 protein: CAWSVGGMFGEAFF. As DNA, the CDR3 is TGTGCCTGGAGTGTAGGTGGAATGTTCGGGGAAGCTTTCTTT.